The present entry profiles one T cell receptor (beta chain) with its context. These data come from a study of blood T cell repertoires in COVID-19. Study in general: T cells, B-cell-depleted T cells, or PBMCs supplied cDNA or gDNA.

Sequencing used immunoSEQ multiplex PCR; TCRdb keeps in-frame clones, though not all of them. The table shows around 340,000 clones, with 88% occurring only once. With 7 bases removed from V and 7 bases from J, the gap between germline ends came to 20 bases. The CDR3 length is 15 residues. CDR1 is MDHEN, CDR2 SYDVKM, per germline. The sequence came from a woman between 25 and 40 years old who had been exposed to COVID-19. Sequenced sample: PBMCs or T cells enriched from blood (not recorded which). This chain uses TRBV28 with TRBJ1-5, with D possibly being TRBD1 (5 bases). The CDR3 coding sequence is TGTGCCAGCAATATTAGGTTAGGGGATAGACAGCCCCAGCATTTT. Amino acids: CASNIRLGDRQPQHF. Full variable domain (outside the CDR3, taken from reference TRBV28 and TRBJ1-5): DVKVTQSSRYLVKRTGEKVFLECVQDMDHENMFWYRQDPGLGLRLIYFSYDVKMKEKGDIPEGYSVSREKKERFSLILESASTNQTSMYLCASNIRLGDRQPQHFGDGTRLSIL.